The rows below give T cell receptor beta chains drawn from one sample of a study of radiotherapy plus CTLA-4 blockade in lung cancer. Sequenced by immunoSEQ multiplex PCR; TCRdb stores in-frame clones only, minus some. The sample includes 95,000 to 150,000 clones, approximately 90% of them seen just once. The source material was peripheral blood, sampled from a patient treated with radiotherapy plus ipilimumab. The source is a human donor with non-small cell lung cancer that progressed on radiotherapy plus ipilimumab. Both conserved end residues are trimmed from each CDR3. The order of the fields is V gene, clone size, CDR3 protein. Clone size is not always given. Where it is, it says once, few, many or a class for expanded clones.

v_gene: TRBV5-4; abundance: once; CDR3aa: ASSPPGQRIPDTQY
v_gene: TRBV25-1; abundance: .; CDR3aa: ASSVYGSNQPQH
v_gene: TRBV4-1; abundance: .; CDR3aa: ASSQVTGGRETQY
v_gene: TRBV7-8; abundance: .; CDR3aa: ASSLNQGSLNTEAF
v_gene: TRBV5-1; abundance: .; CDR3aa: ASNRGSSYNEQF
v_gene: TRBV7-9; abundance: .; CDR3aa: ASSRGLAGGPGEQY
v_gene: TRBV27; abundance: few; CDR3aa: ASNRGQGEAENEQF
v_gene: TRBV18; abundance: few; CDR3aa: ASSPQKSGSSYNEQF
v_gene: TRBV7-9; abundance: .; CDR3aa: ASSLGGTGGFEQY
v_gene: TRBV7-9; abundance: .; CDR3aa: ASSWDSSGYYGYT
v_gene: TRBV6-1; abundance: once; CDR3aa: ASTLGADTQY
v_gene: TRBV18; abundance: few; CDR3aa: ASSPQTGDYYGYT
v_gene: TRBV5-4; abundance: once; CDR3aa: ASSQQDRLSETQY
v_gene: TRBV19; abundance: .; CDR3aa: ASSIEAGDSNQPQH
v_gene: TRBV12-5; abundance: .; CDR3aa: ASGLVAPYEQY
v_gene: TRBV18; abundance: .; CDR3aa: ASSQLGTSGNTIY
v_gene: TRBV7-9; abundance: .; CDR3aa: ASSLGAGTVYEQY
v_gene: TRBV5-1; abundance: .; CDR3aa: ASSLTGGNHQETQY
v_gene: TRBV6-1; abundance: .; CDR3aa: ASRDRPTGELF
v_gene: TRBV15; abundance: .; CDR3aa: ATSRRGYGTEAF
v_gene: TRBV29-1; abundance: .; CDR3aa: SVSPSREQF
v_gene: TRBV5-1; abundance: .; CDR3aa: ASSATSFLKF
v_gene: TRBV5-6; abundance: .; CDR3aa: ASSLSNSGGLPEQF
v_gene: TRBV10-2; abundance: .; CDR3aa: ASSAGRAQETQY
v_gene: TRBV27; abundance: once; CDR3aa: ASSKGSGKLF
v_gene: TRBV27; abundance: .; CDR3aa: ASSSQGWDIQY
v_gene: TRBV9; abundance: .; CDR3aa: ASSSQIPDTQY
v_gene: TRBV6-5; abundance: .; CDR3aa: ASSYWTSGDTEAF